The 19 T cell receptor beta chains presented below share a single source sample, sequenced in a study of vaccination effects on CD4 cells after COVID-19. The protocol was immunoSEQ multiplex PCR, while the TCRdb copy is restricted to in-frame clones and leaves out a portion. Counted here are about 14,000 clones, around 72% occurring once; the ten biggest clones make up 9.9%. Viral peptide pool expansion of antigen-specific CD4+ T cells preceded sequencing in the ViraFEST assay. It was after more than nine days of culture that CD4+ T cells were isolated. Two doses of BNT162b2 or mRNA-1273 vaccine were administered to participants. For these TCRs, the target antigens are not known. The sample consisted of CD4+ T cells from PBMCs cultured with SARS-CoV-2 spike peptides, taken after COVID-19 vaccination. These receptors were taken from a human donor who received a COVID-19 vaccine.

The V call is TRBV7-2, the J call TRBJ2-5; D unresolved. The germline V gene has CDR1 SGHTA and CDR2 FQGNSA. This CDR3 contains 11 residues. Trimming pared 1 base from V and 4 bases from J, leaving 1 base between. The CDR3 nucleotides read TGTGCCAGCAGCTTAGTAGAGACCCAGTACTTC. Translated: CASSLVETQYF. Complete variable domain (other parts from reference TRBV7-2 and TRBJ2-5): GAGVSQSPSNKVTEKGKDVELRCDPISGHTALYWYRQSLGQGLEFLIYFQGNSAPDKSGLPSDRFSAERTGGSVSTLTIQRTQQEDSAVYLCASSLVETQYFGPGTRLLVL.

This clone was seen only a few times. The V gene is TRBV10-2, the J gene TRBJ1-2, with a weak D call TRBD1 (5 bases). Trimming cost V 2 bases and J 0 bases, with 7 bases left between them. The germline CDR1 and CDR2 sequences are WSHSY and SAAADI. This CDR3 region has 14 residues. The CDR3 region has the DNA TGCGCCAGCAGTGAGGGGGGGGCTAACTATGGCTACACCTTC. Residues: CASSEGGANYGYTF.

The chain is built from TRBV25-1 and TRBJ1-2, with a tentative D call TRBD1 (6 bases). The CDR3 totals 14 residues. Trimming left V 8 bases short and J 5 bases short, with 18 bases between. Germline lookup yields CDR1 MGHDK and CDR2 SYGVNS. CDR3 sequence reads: CASRGQGNRYGYTF. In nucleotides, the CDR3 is TGTGCCAGCCGCGGGCAGGGGAATCGATATGGCTACACCTTC.

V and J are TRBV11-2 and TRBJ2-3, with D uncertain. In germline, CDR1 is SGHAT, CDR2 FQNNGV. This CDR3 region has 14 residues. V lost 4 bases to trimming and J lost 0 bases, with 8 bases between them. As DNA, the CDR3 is TGTGCCAGCAGCTCGTTGACTAGCACAGATACGCAGTATTTT. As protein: CASSSLTSTDTQYF.

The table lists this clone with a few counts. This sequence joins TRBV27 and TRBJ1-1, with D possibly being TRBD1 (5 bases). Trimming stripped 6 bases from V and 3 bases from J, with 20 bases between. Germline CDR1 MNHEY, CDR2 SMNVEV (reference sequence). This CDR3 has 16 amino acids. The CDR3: CASRPPKGIEDTEAFF. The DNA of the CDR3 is TGTGCCAGCAGGCCCCCGAAGGGGATAGAGGACACTGAAGCTTTCTTT.

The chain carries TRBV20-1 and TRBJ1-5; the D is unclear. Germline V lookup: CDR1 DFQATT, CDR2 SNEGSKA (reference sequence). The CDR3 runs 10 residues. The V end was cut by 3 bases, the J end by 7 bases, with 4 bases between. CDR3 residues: CSARGQPQHF. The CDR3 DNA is TGCAGTGCTAGGGGACAGCCCCAGCATTTT.

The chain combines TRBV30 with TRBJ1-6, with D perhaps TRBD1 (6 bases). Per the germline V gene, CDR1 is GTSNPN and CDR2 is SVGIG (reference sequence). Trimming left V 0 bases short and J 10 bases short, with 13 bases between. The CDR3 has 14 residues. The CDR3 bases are TGTGCCTGGAGTGTACTACAGGGAGGGTCACCCCTCCACTTT. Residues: CAWSVLQGGSPLHF.

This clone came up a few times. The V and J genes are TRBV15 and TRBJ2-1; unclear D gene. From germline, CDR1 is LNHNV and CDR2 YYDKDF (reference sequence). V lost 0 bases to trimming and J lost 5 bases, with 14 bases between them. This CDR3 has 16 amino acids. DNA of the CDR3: TGTGCCACCAGCAGAGAAGTCATCACCGACGACAATGAGCAGTTCTTC. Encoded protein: CATSREVITDDNEQFF. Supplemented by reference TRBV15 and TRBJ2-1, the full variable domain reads DAMVIQNPRYQVTQFGKPVTLSCSQTLNHNVMYWYQQKSSQAPKLLFHYYDKDFNNEADTPDNFQSRRPNTSFCFLDIRSPGLGDTAMYLCATSREVITDDNEQFFGPGTRLTVL.

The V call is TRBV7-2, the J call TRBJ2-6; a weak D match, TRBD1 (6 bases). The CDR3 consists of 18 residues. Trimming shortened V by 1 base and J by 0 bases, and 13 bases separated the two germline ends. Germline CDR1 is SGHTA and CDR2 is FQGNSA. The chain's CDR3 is CASSLGRTGTSGANVLTF. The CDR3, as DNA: TGTGCCAGCAGCTTAGGGAGAACAGGGACCTCTGGGGCCAACGTCCTGACTTTC.

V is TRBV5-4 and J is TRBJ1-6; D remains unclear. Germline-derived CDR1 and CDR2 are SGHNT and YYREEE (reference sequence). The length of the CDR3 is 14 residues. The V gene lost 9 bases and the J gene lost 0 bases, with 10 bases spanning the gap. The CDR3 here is CATREASYNSPLHF. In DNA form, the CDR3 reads TGTGCCACTCGTGAGGCCTCCTATAATTCACCCCTCCACTTT.

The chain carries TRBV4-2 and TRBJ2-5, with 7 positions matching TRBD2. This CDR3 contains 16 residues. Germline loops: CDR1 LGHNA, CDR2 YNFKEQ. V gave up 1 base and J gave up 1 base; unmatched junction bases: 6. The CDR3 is CASSQGREVGQETQYF. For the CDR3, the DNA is TGTGCCAGCAGCCAAGGACGGGAGGTTGGCCAAGAGACCCAGTACTTC.

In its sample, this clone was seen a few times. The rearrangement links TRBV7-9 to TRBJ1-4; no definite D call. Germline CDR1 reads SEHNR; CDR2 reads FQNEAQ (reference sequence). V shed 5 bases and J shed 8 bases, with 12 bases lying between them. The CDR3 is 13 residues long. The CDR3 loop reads CASSPRSGEKLFF. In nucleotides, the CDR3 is TGTGCCAGCAGCCCCCGATCCGGGGAAAAACTGTTTTTT. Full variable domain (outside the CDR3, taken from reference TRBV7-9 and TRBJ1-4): DTGVSQNPRHKITKRGQNVTFRCDPISEHNRLYWYRQTLGQGPEFLTYFQNEAQLEKSRLLSDRFSAERPKGSFSTLEIQRTEQGDSAMYLCASSPRSGEKLFFGSGTQLSVL.

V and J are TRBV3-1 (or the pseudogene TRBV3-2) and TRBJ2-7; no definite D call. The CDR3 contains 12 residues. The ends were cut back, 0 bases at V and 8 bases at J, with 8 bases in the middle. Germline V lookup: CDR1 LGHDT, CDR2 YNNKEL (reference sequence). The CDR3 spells CASSQEGQKQYF. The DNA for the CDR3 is TGTGCCAGCAGCCAAGAGGGTCAAAAGCAGTACTTC.

DNA for the CDR3: TGTGCCAGCAGTGAACCGGGACTAGCGGACTCAACCGGGAGCGAGCAGTACTTC. This gives the protein CASSEPGLADSTGSEQYF. The rearrangement uses TRBV6-4 and TRBJ2-7; TRBD2 aligns across 11 bases. The CDR3 is 18 amino acids. Trimming cost V 3 bases and J 6 bases; bases outside gene matches: 16. Germline V lookup: CDR1 MRHNA, CDR2 SNTAGT.

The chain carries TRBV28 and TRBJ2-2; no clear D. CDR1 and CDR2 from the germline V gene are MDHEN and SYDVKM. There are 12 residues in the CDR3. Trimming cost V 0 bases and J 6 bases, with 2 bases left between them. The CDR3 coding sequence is TGTGCCAGCAGTTTATGGGCCGGGGAGCTGTTTTTT. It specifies CASSLWAGELFF.

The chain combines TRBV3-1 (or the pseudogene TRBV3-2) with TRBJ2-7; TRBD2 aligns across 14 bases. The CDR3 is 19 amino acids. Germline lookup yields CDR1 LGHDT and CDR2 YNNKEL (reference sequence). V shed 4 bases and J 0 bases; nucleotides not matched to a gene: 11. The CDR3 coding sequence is TGTGCCAGCAGCCGCAAAGCTCCGGGACTAGCGGGAGCCTCCTACGAGCAGTACTTC. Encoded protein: CASSRKAPGLAGASYEQYF.

The CDR3 loop is CASSMELTGELFF. DNA of the CDR3: TGTGCCAGCAGTATGGAGCTCACCGGGGAGCTGTTTTTT. This rearrangement joins TRBV5-5 to TRBJ2-2, with D uncertain. Germline CDR1 SGHKS, CDR2 YYEKEE (reference sequence). V lost 5 bases to trimming and J lost 4 bases, with 9 bases between them. The CDR3 is made up of 13 amino acids.

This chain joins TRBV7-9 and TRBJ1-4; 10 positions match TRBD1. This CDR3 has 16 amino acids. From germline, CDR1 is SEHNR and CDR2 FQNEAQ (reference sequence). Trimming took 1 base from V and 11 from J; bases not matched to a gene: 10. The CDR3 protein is CASSLGDRGLLEKLFF. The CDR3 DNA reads TGTGCCAGCAGCTTAGGGGACAGGGGTTTATTGGAGAAACTGTTTTTT.

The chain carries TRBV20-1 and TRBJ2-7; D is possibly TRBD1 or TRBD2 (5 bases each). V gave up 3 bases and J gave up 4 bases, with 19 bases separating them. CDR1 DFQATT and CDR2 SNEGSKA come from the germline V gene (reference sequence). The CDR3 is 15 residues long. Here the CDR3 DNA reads TGCAGTGCTAGTAAACCGGGGCTGCCTCAATACGAGCAGTACTTC. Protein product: CSASKPGLPQYEQYF.